This T cell receptor (beta chain) was identified during a study of tumor-infiltrating lymphocytes in primary liver carcinoma. Notes on this clonotype: One junction end disagrees with the germline gene, perhaps due to a read error.

This CDR3 has 14 residues. Germline V gives CDR1 SGHAT, CDR2 FQNNGV. The authors made TCR beta cDNA from around 500 ng total RNA with a constant-region primer. Slightly modified ARM-PCR, run as three nested multiplex PCR rounds, produced the TCR beta libraries. Forward primers for TRBV1-TRBV30 and a C-beta reverse primer served the first two PCR rounds, at about 10 cycles each. TCRdb itself ran the multiplex PCR reads through MiXCR, one entry per CDR3 protein. This table holds about 41,000 distinct CDR3 sequences, over 70% found once. Unsorted bulk tissue of roughly 17-33 mg yielded co-extracted RNA and DNA.

The source of this sequence is a man aged 40-49 years with primary liver carcinoma and hepatitis B virus infection. The chain recombines TRBV11-2 with TRBJ2-7; a weak D match, TRBD1 (5 bases). The specimen was liver tumor tissue from sampling region 2. Subset indicated: tumor region T2, inferior pole. CDR3 sequence reads: CTCSSNRNSHEQYF. In DNA form, the CDR3 reads TGTACCTGCAGCTCTAACAGGAACTCCCACGAGCAGTACTTC. Based on the CDR3 plus reference TRBV11-2 and TRBJ2-7, the full variable domain is EAGVAQSPRYKIIEKRQSVAFWCNPISGHATLYWYQQILGQGPKLLIQFQNNGVVDDSQLPKDRFSAERLKGVDSTLKIQPAKLEDSAVYLCTCSSNRNSHEQYFGPGTRLTVT.